This T cell receptor (beta chain) was profiled in a study of cytomegalovirus exposure and HLA in healthy donors. In the study overall: A later analysis reported the 120 or so validation repertoires used the same platform as the approximately 700 first-cohort repertoires.

With V trimmed by 7 bases and J by 7 bases, 10 bases remained unmatched. CDR1 is SGHKS, CDR2 YYEKEE, per germline (reference sequence). The CDR3 has 15 amino acids. The donors formed part of the approximately 120-subject validation cohort, distinct from the roughly 700-subject first cohort. Broader study findings: It was found in a later analysis that first-cohort TCR clusters tended to co-occur in the roughly 120 validation repertoires. With high specificity and sensitivity, the classifier reportedly diagnosed cytomegalovirus status.

Assay: immunoSEQ multiplex PCR; the TCRdb copy retains only in-frame clones and omits some. The sample contains some 98,000 clones, 87% of which appear only once. On this clone: Its antigen is currently unknown.

The sequence was obtained from a woman aged 25 to 45 in good health and CMV-seronegative. The genes are TRBV5-5 and TRBJ2-1, with TRBD2 identical over 11 bases. Material for sequencing was PBMCs. DNA of the CDR3: TGTGCCAGCGGTTCGTCTAGCGGGGGGCGGAATGAGCAGTTCTTC. This gives the protein CASGSSSGGRNEQFF.